The 8 T cell receptor beta chains in this list originate from one sample, sequenced in a study of cytomegalovirus exposure and HLA in healthy donors. Primers: 60 Vbeta forward and 13 Jbeta reverse. Sequencing was performed with immunoSEQ multiplex PCR; in TCRdb, only in-frame clones are kept and a portion is missing. The sample shows 55,000 to 75,000 clones, about 78% of them seen only once. What was sequenced was PBMCs. Source of these receptors: a girl aged 5-17 years in good health and CMV-seropositive.

This clone was detected only a few times. The chain links TRBV6-5 to TRBJ1-1, with TRBD1 matching over 7 bases. The J segment lost 3 bases and the V segment lost 1 base, leaving 5 bases of the junction unmatched. Germline CDR1 reads MNHEY; CDR2 reads SVGAGI. The length of the CDR3 is 15 residues. CDR3 in amino acids: CASSYLPTGDTEAFF. The CDR3 DNA reads as TGTGCCAGCAGTTACTTACCCACAGGGGACACTGAAGCTTTCTTT.

V is TRBV19 and J is TRBJ2-1, with D perhaps matching TRBD2 (6 bases). Trimming left V 1 base short and J 3 bases short, with 7 bases between. There are 14 residues in the CDR3. CDR1 and CDR2 (germline): LNHDA, SQIVND (reference sequence). DNA of the CDR3: TGTGCCAGTAGTATAGGGGGGGACTACAATGAGCAGTTCTTC. It yields the protein CASSIGGDYNEQFF.

The chain uses TRBV5-1 and TRBJ1-2; 9 bases align to TRBD1. Trimming at V came to 7 bases and at J to 6 bases, leaving 13 bases not matched to a gene. CDR1 is SGHRS, CDR2 YFSETQ, per germline. The length of the CDR3 is 15 residues. The CDR3 DNA reads as TGCGCCAGCCGACCCAATGCGGACAGGGGCGATGGCTACACCTTC. Its protein is CASRPNADRGDGYTF.

This sequence joins TRBV10-1 and TRBJ1-1; TRBD1 matches 9 bases. The CDR3 length is 17 residues. V shed 4 bases and J 1 base; nucleotides not matched to a gene: 10. CDR1 is WNHNN, CDR2 SYGVQD, per germline (reference sequence). CDR3 DNA: TGCGCCAGCAGTGCCCGGGACAGGGACTCCCAGAACACTGAAGCTTTCTTT. This gives the protein CASSARDRDSQNTEAFF.

The chain combines TRBV7-9 with TRBJ1-1, with no clear D. V lost 3 bases to trimming and J lost 4 bases, with 6 bases between them. The CDR3 is made up of 12 amino acids. Germline lookup yields CDR1 SEHNR and CDR2 FQNEAQ (reference sequence). The CDR3 sequence: CASSFFVTEAFF. CDR3 coding DNA: TGTGCCAGCAGCTTCTTCGTCACTGAAGCTTTCTTT.

The J gene is TRBJ1-1, the V gene TRBV11-3; unclear D gene. Between the trimmed V and J ends, which lost 6 bases and 1 base, there was a span of 9 bases. Germline V gene data show CDR1 as SGHNT and CDR2 as YENEEA. This CDR3 contains 13 residues. Here the CDR3 reads CASSQQPNTEAFF. CDR3 DNA: TGTGCCAGCAGTCAACAACCGAACACTGAAGCTTTCTTT. The variable domain in full, completed from reference TRBV11-3 and TRBJ1-1, reads EAGVVQSPRYKIIEKKQPVAFWCNPISGHNTLYWYLQNLGQGPELLIRYENEEAVDDSQLPKDRFSAERLKGVDSTLKIQPAELGDSAVYLCASSQQPNTEAFFGQGTRLTVV.

The J gene is TRBJ2-3, the V gene TRBV7-2, with D unresolved. The V and J ends lost 2 bases and 2 bases respectively, with 14 bases between them. CDR1 and CDR2 from the germline V gene are SGHTA and FQGNSA. The CDR3 runs to 16 residues. The CDR3 here is CASSLQSSRSTDTQYF. The CDR3 nucleotides read TGTGCCAGCAGCTTACAAAGCTCCAGGTCCACAGATACGCAGTATTTT.

The chain joins TRBV28 to TRBJ2-2; the match to TRBD2 covers 10 bases. The CDR3 sequence is 16 residues long. Germline CDR1 reads MDHEN; CDR2 reads SYDVKM. Unmatched junction bases numbered 1, after V lost 2 bases and J lost 1 base. In DNA form, the CDR3 reads TGTGCCAGCAGTTTACGACTAGCGGGGAACACCGGGGAGCTGTTTTTT. Its protein is CASSLRLAGNTGELFF.